This T cell receptor (beta chain) was sequenced for a study of blood T cell repertoires in COVID-19. On the study more broadly: The study drew acute and convalescent COVID-19 samples from the United States, Italy and Spain. T cells, B-cell-depleted T cells, or PBMCs supplied cDNA or gDNA.

Libraries were prepared by immunoSEQ multiplex PCR; TCRdb keeps only in-frame clonotypes and omits some of them. Among over 85,000 clones listed, roughly 89% were seen once. The V segment lost 1 base and the J segment 4 bases; nucleotides outside the gene matches: 9. From germline, CDR1 is SGHTA and CDR2 FQGNSA. This CDR3 comprises 16 residues. The chain employs TRBV7-2 and TRBJ1-2, with 7 bases aligning to TRBD1. Sequences were obtained from peripheral blood. The receptor was isolated from a woman in her forties or fifties with COVID-19, enrolled during active disease. CDR3 DNA sequence: TGTGCCAGCAGCTTAGAAGGGCCAGGGGGGAGCTATGGCTACACCTTC. This sequence encodes CASSLEGPGGSYGYTF.